The clone carrying this T cell receptor beta chain was counted ten times or more. Amplification of TCR beta CDR3 regions was performed using RNA transcripts as template. HTBI primers drove first-round RT-PCR of the TCR CDR3. One entry per CDR3 protein, called by TCRdb with MiXCR from the multiplex PCR reads. The sample lists 350,000 to 400,000 distinct CDR3 sequences; approximately 19% were seen once. These data belong to a study of T cells in Graves' hyperthyroidism and ophthalmopathy. Germline loops: CDR1 KGHSH, CDR2 LQKENI. The CDR3 loop spans 16 amino acids. With 3 bases removed from V and 1 base from J, the gap between germline ends came to 15 bases.

The chain combines TRBV18 with TRBJ1-1; tentative D call: TRBD1 (5 bases). The source is a woman aged 18-29 years with Graves' hyperthyroidism. The sequenced sample consisted of blood. The CDR3 sequence: CASSPSGLRGNTEAFF. Here the CDR3 DNA reads TGTGCCAGCTCACCTTCGGGACTCCGGGGGAACACTGAAGCTTTCTTT.